These T cell receptor beta chains were read from a single sample in a study of T cells after yellow fever vaccination. TCRdb called the 5' RACE reads again in MiXCR, with one record for every CDR3 protein. This table holds tens of thousands of distinct CDR3 sequences, about 7.7% found once. This specimen consisted of CD8+ T cells sorted from PBMCs, obtained on the day of the yellow fever booster vaccination. The receptor set was obtained from a young man who received the YFV17D yellow fever vaccine. Both conserved end residues are part of each CDR3. D genes are given only for firm matches. The size of a clone is reported for some rows only, either as once, few or many, or as a class for expanded clones.

D: TRBD2
J: TRBJ2-7
size: many
V: TRBV20-1
CDR3: CSAQTLAGESYEQYF
DNA: TGCAGTGCCCAGACCCTAGCGGGAGAGTCCTACGAGCAGTACTTC

D: NA
J: TRBJ2-1
size: once
V: TRBV20-1
CDR3: CSPLRNEQFF
DNA: TGCAGCCCACTGAGGAATGAGCAGTTCTTC

D: TRBD1
J: TRBJ2-7
size: many
V: TRBV5-1
CDR3: CASSLGTGAYEQYF
DNA: TGCGCCAGCAGCTTGGGGACAGGGGCCTACGAGCAGTACTTC

D: NA
J: TRBJ1-4
size: many
V: TRBV12-3/TRBV12-4
CDR3: CASSLGEKLFF
DNA: TGTGCCAGCAGTTTAGGTGAAAAACTGTTTTTT

D: NA
J: TRBJ2-1
size: NA
V: TRBV20-1
CDR3: CSAGQGADLPNEQFF
DNA: TGCAGTGCGGGCCAGGGAGCGGACCTACCGAATGAGCAGTTCTTC

D: TRBD2
J: TRBJ2-7
size: NA
V: TRBV6-1
CDR3: CASRDTSGPYEQYF
DNA: TGTGCCAGCAGGGATACTAGCGGTCCCTACGAGCAGTACTTC

D: NA
J: TRBJ2-7
size: few
V: TRBV4-3
CDR3: CASSQVAQNYEQYF
DNA: TGCGCCAGCAGCCAAGTGGCCCAAAATTACGAGCAGTACTTC

D: NA
J: TRBJ1-1
size: few
V: TRBV25-1
CDR3: CASSWQGNTEAFF
DNA: TGTGCCAGCAGTTGGCAGGGGAACACTGAAGCTTTCTTT

D: NA
J: TRBJ2-7
size: few
V: TRBV5-6
CDR3: CASSQGLLRYEQYF
DNA: TGTGCCAGCAGCCAGGGACTTCTTAGGTACGAGCAGTACTTC

D: TRBD2
J: TRBJ2-3
size: few
V: TRBV7-6
CDR3: CASSSVAGGSDTQYF
DNA: TGTGCCAGCAGCTCAGTAGCGGGAGGTTCAGATACGCAGTATTTT